One and the same sample provided the 20 T cell receptor beta chains below, sequenced in a study of regulatory T cells in long-lasting Graves disease. In building TCR beta libraries, iRepertoire HTBI primers were used together with Arm-PCR of CDR3 regions. Using its own MiXCR run on the multiplex PCR reads, TCRdb lists one record per CDR3 protein. The data show approximately 480,000 distinct CDR3 sequences, around 15% seen once. Time point given: newly diagnosed GD, antithyroid drugs for less than 3 months. Researchers made the TCR library from RNA that was extracted from PBMCs. These data were also reused for a study on T cells in Graves' hyperthyroidism and ophthalmopathy.

The source was peripheral blood mononuclear cells (PBMCs), collected at new diagnosis, from a patient treated with antithyroid drugs. These receptors originate from a man aged 35-49 years with Graves disease.

This clonotype was seen a handful of times. The chain links TRBV7-8 to TRBJ1-6; 7 bases are a match to TRBD1. CDR3 size: 14 residues. Germline-derived CDR1 and CDR2 are SGHVS and FQNEAQ. The ends lost 2 bases at V and 7 bases at J; junction bases unmatched: 2. CDR3 DNA: TGTGCCAGCAGCTTAAGACAGGGCAATTCACCCCTCCACTTT. Amino acids: CASSLRQGNSPLHF. Together with reference TRBV7-8 and TRBJ1-6, the CDR3 gives the full variable domain: GAGVSQSPRYKVAKRGQDVALRCDPISGHVSLFWYQQALGQGPEFLTYFQNEAQLDKSGLPSDRFFAERPEGSVSTLKIQRTQQEDSAVYLCASSLRQGNSPLHFGNGTRLTVT.

This clonotype showed up many times. The chain recombines TRBV2 with TRBJ1-1, with TRBD1 matching 8 bases. The CDR3 is 14 amino acids. Germline CDR1 SNHLY, CDR2 FYNNEI. Trimming at V came to 5 bases and at J to 4 bases, leaving 6 bases not matched to a gene. The CDR3, as DNA: TGTGCCAGCAGTCCTCAGGGGGCCCCCACTGAAGCTTTCTTT. Its translation is CASSPQGAPTEAFF. Looking up the rest from reference TRBV2 and TRBJ1-1 gives the full variable domain: EPEVTQTPSHQVTQMGQEVILRCVPISNHLYFYWYRQILGQKVEFLVSFYNNEISEKSEIFDDQFSVERPDGSNFTLKIRSTKLEDSAMYFCASSPQGAPTEAFFGQGTRLTVV.

This chain links TRBV9 with TRBJ2-3, with TRBD2 matching 13 bases. V lost 8 bases to trimming and J lost 2 bases; unmatched junction nucleotides: 8. Germline V lookup: CDR1 SGDLS, CDR2 YYNGEE. The CDR3 length is 16 residues. The CDR3 DNA follows: TGTGCCAGAGTGTGGGGACTAGCGGGGACCACAGATACGCAGTATTTT. This gives the protein CARVWGLAGTTDTQYF.

Details on this clonotype: A much larger clone is a single base away; this may be a read error. The genes are TRBV6-9 and TRBJ2-3, with TRBD1 matching 9 bases. The CDR3 consists of 17 residues. CDR1 is MNHGY and CDR2 is SVAAGI in the germline V gene. Losses at the gene ends were 7 bases for V and 2 bases for J; bases not matched to a gene: 13. The CDR3 DNA is TGTGCCAGCAATTACGGGAGACAGGGGGTATACACAGATACGCAGTATTTT. Translation: CASNYGRQGVYTDTQYF.

With respect to this clonotype: A much larger clone is a single base away; this may be a read error. This CDR3 is CSFWEGLSSYNEQYF. The CDR3, as DNA: TGCAGCTTCTGGGAGGGACTCAGCTCCTACAATGAGCAGTACTTC. This rearrangement joins TRBV29-1 to TRBJ2-4; 7 bases fit TRBD2. Germline-derived CDR1 and CDR2 are SQVTM and ANQGSEA. Trimming removed 8 bases from V and 13 bases from J; junction bases left unmatched: 23. The CDR3 is made up of 15 amino acids.

This rearrangement joins TRBV24-1 to TRBJ2-7; D is ambiguous. This CDR3 comprises 12 residues. Per germline, CDR1 KGHDR and CDR2 SFDVKD. The V end was cut by 1 base, the J end by 6 bases, with 6 bases between. The CDR3 is CATSDFSGEQYF. The CDR3 nucleotides read TGTGCCACCAGTGATTTTTCGGGCGAGCAGTACTTC.

In its sample, this clonotype was seen a few times. The rearrangement joins TRBV24-1 to TRBJ1-2; weak D call: TRBD1 (5 bases). The CDR3 has 15 amino acids. Deletions cut 4 bases from V and 1 base from J, with 12 bases between. Germline-derived CDR1 and CDR2 are KGHDR and SFDVKD. Here the CDR3 DNA reads TGTGCCACCAGTGACCACAGGAATATTAACTATGGCTACACCTTC. Translating it yields CATSDHRNINYGYTF.

The chain combines TRBV24-1 with TRBJ2-1; D unclear. The V end lost 4 bases, the J end lost 0 bases, and 12 bases lay between the germline ends. The CDR3 spans 16 residues. Germline CDR1 KGHDR, CDR2 SFDVKD. The CDR3 DNA reads as TGTGCCACCAGTGACGGATCCCCGAGCTCCTACAATGAGCAGTTCTTC. Encoded protein: CATSDGSPSSYNEQFF.

This clonotype was seen at least ten times. The chain combines TRBV2 with TRBJ2-7; possibly TRBD2 for D (6 bases). The CDR3 contains 12 residues. The germline gives CDR1 SNHLY, CDR2 FYNNEI. V was cut by 6 bases and J by 5 bases, with 11 bases left in between. The CDR3 region is CASSTEGNEQYF. The CDR3 nucleotides are TGTGCCAGCAGCACGGAGGGTAACGAGCAGTACTTC.

This clonotype was seen at least ten times. The chain joins TRBV28 to TRBJ2-7; possibly TRBD1 for D (6 bases). The CDR3 has 13 amino acids. V was clipped by 8 bases and J by 6 bases, with 17 bases between them. Germline-derived CDR1 and CDR2 are MDHEN and SYDVKM. CDR3 sequence reads: CASRTGMVAEQYF. In DNA form, the CDR3 reads TGTGCCAGCCGAACAGGGATGGTTGCCGAGCAGTACTTC.

A word on this clonotype: The conserved closing phenylalanine or tryptophan is absent in this CDR3, likely reflecting a read error. The chain recombines TRBV7-8 with TRBJ2-3; D call uncertain. CDR3 length: 14 amino acids. Germline V gives CDR1 SGHVS, CDR2 FQNEAQ. V was shortened by 4 bases and J by 4 bases, with 12 bases between the two germline ends. CDR3 in amino acids: CASSSRSSSDTQYS. DNA for the CDR3: TGTGCCAGCAGCTCCCGTTCCTCATCAGATACGCAGTATTCT.

The sample holds many counts of this clonotype. CDR3 coding DNA: TGCAGCGTTCGGACTAGCGGAGGTGCAGATACGCAGTATTTT. Its protein product is CSVRTSGGADTQYF. This chain connects TRBV29-1 to TRBJ2-3; 10 nucleotides agree with TRBD2. The V gene's germline CDR1 is SQVTM and CDR2 ANQGSEA. The CDR3 sequence is 14 residues long. The J segment lost 4 bases and the V segment lost 5 bases, leaving 6 bases of the junction unmatched.

This clonotype was observed many times. The chain joins TRBV15 to TRBJ2-5; D perhaps matches TRBD1 (6 bases). V was trimmed by 3 bases and J by 5 bases, leaving 16 bases between them. The CDR3 runs 15 residues. CDR1 LNHNV and CDR2 YYDKDF come from the germline V gene (reference sequence). The CDR3 reads CATSSSGTRAETQYF. The CDR3 DNA follows: TGTGCCACCAGCAGTTCCGGGACAAGGGCTGAGACCCAGTACTTC.

This clonotype was counted at least ten times. The chain is built from TRBV11-2 and TRBJ2-6; no clear D gene. Deletions cut 5 bases from V and 1 base from J, with 6 bases between. This CDR3 is built from 14 residues. Germline assignment: CDR1 SGHAT and CDR2 FQNNGV. The CDR3, as DNA: TGTGCCAGCAGCCTCCTATCTGGGGCCAACGTCCTGACTTTC. It specifies CASSLLSGANVLTF.

The gene calls are TRBV19 and TRBJ1-5; D gene unclear. Trimming stripped 7 bases from V and 1 base from J, with 11 bases between. Per germline, CDR1 LNHDA and CDR2 SQIVND (reference sequence). CDR3 length: 14 amino acids. This chain's CDR3 is CASTTRRSNQPQHF. In DNA form, the CDR3 reads TGTGCCAGTACCACTAGGAGAAGCAATCAGCCCCAGCATTTT.

As for this clonotype: This could be a read error, since a much larger clone is one nucleotide away. A read error is likely, as this CDR3 ends without the conserved phenylalanine or tryptophan. The CDR3 protein is CASMERAGDTQYL. CDR3 in DNA: TGTGCCAGCATGGAGAGGGCCGGAGATACGCAGTATCTT. The V call is TRBV12-3 or TRBV12-4, the J call TRBJ2-3; D possibly corresponds to TRBD2 (5 bases). The ends were cut back, 7 bases at V and 5 bases at J, with 13 bases in the middle. The CDR3 sequence is 13 residues long.

This clonotype was detected only a few times. Relative to the germline gene, one junction end is altered; a read error may explain this. The chain joins TRBV7-9 to TRBJ2-7; 10 bases match TRBD2. The CDR3 contains 14 residues. CDR1 SEHNR and CDR2 FQNEAQ come from the germline V gene (reference sequence). The CDR3 bases are TGTGCCAGCAGCGTAGCGGGAGGTGTTTACGAGCAGTACTTC. Amino acid sequence: CASSVAGGVYEQYF.

This clonotype was recorded at least ten times. The CDR3 DNA is TGTGCCAGCAGTCTAGGACTAGCTCAAGAGCAGTACTTC. This sequence encodes CASSLGLAQEQYF. The J gene is TRBJ2-7, the V gene TRBV5-6; 8 nucleotides line up with TRBD2. This CDR3 contains 13 residues. Per the germline V gene, CDR1 is SGHDT and CDR2 is YYEEEE. J was trimmed by 7 bases and V by 5 bases; bases with no gene match: 8.

This clonotype was observed many times. The chain uses TRBV27 and TRBJ1-2; D perhaps matches TRBD1 (6 bases). Germline assignment: CDR1 MNHEY and CDR2 SMNVEV (reference sequence). The CDR3 sequence is 17 residues long. The germline V and J ends were trimmed by 6 bases and 5 bases, with 25 bases remaining between them. The CDR3 loop is CASRTSRTEGGAYGYTF. The CDR3 DNA is TGTGCCAGCAGAACTAGCCGGACTGAGGGGGGGGCTTATGGCTACACCTTC.

The chain uses TRBV9 and TRBJ1-2, with D hard to call. Trimming cost V 4 bases and J 2 bases, with 12 bases left between them. The germline CDR1 and CDR2 sequences are SGDLS and YYNGEE. CDR3 size: 14 residues. The CDR3 nucleotides read TGTGCCAGCAGCTCCGATACGGCGAACTATGGCTACACCTTC. It encodes CASSSDTANYGYTF.